The 2 T cell receptor beta chains given below trace back to one sample, sequenced in a study of blood T cell repertoires in COVID-19. The repertoire was sequenced with immunoSEQ multiplex PCR; TCRdb's copy has only in-frame clones and lacks some. The table has under 300,000 clones, 86% seen once; the top ten hold around 2.2%. Sequencing was performed on peripheral blood. These receptors originate from a man aged 25-45 years who had recovered from COVID-19.

About this clone: A read error may account for a junction end that differs from germline. The chain combines TRBV28 with TRBJ1-2; 8 nucleotides align to TRBD1. The CDR3 is 11 residues long. Germline lookup yields CDR1 MDHEN and CDR2 SYDVKM. In DNA, the CDR3 is TGTGCCAGCAGTTCGGACGGACAGGGCGCCTTC. This gives the protein CASSSDGQGAF.

The chain employs TRBV6-5 and TRBJ1-2; D unclear. CDR3 length: 13 amino acids. Germline V lookup: CDR1 MNHEY, CDR2 SVGAGI. The germline V and J ends were trimmed by 0 bases and 4 bases, with 6 bases remaining between them. CDR3 sequence (DNA): TGTGCCAGCAGTTACTCTCCGTCCTATGGCTACACCTTC. This translates into CASSYSPSYGYTF.